The clone carrying this T cell receptor beta chain was detected once. This sample stems from a study of control samples from healthy donors and cancer patients. Produced via immunoSEQ multiplex PCR; TCRdb's table is partial and in-frame only. The sample yields 100,000 to 150,000 clones, approximately 89% seen once. The CDR3 is made up of 19 amino acids. Germline loops: CDR1 SGHAT, CDR2 FQNNGV. Trimming shortened V by 5 bases and J by 4 bases, and 29 bases separated the two germline ends. Sequencing used PBMCs. The TCR originated in a man aged 50-60 years with head and neck cancer. This chain uses TRBV11-2 with TRBJ1-2, with D possibly being TRBD1 (6 bases). The chain's CDR3 is CASSTRGGMDRQGGYGYTF. CDR3 sequence (DNA): TGTGCCAGCAGCACCAGAGGGGGAATGGACAGACAAGGGGGCTATGGCTACACCTTC.